The 27 T cell receptor beta chains in this list originate from one sample, sequenced in a study of T cell repertoires in cytomegalovirus infection. TCRdb analysed the reads with MiXCR anew, one entry per CDR3 protein. The repertoire holds a few hundred thousand distinct CDR3 sequences, with 17% as singletons. Sequenced sample: PBMCs. The receptors here all came from a human donor in good health (CMV status not recorded). Some clones in this sample may be carry-over from other donors' samples.

This clonotype has at least ten counts. V and J are TRBV11-3 and TRBJ2-7; 7 positions match TRBD1. CDR1 SGHNT and CDR2 YENEEA come from the germline V gene. The CDR3 has 13 amino acids. V shed 5 bases and J 3 bases; nucleotides not matched to a gene: 4. CDR3 in DNA: TGTGCCAGCAGCCTTGACAGGGACTACGAGCAGTACTTC. It is translated as CASSLDRDYEQYF.

The CDR3 protein is CASSQVGGRDFEAFF. As DNA, the CDR3 is TGCGCCAGCAGCCAAGTAGGGGGGAGAGACTTTGAAGCTTTCTTT. The gene calls are TRBV4-1 and TRBJ1-1, with D possibly being TRBD1 (6 bases). Between the trimmed V and J ends, which lost 1 base and 7 bases, there was a span of 16 bases. The CDR3 is 15 amino acids. The germline V gene encodes CDR1 MGHRA and CDR2 YSYEKL.

The V call is TRBV5-4, the J call TRBJ1-2; no clear D gene. V was shortened by 1 base and J by 3 bases, with 13 bases between the two germline ends. Germline-derived CDR1 and CDR2 are SGHNT and YYREEE (reference sequence). This CDR3 has 15 amino acids. CDR3 coding DNA: TGTGCCAGCAGCTTGTCGGGCCTTCGCCACTATGGCTACACCTTC. This sequence encodes CASSLSGLRHYGYTF.

This chain links TRBV7-9 with TRBJ1-2; possible D gene TRBD1, 5 bases. Germline CDR1 and CDR2: SEHNR and FQNEAQ (reference sequence). V gave up 0 bases and J gave up 4 bases, with 15 bases separating them. This CDR3 has 16 residues. This CDR3 reads CASSLATAGTTYGYTF. CDR3 DNA sequence: TGTGCCAGCAGCTTAGCGACAGCAGGAACTACCTATGGCTACACCTTC.

This clonotype came up many times. CDR3 nucleotide sequence: TGTGCCAGCAGTTACTCGGCAGCGACGAACACTGAAGCTTTCTTT. It translates to CASSYSAATNTEAFF. This chain connects TRBV6-5 to TRBJ1-1; D not certain. Looked up from germline, CDR1 is MNHEY and CDR2 is SVGAGI. V was cut by 0 bases and J by 1 base, with 9 bases left in between. There are 15 residues in the CDR3.

This clonotype was found many times. The CDR3 DNA reads as TGTGCCAGCAGTGGGGGAGGACAGGGTAACACTGAAGCTTTCTTT. It translates to CASSGGGQGNTEAFF. The chain couples TRBV2 to TRBJ1-1, with 8 bases aligning to TRBD1. Trimming took 4 bases from V and 2 from J; bases not matched to a gene: 6. Germline CDR1 is SNHLY and CDR2 is FYNNEI. This CDR3 region has 15 residues.

The table lists this clonotype with many counts. The chain's CDR3 is CASRLTGYSGYTF. In DNA, the CDR3 is TGTGCCAGCAGACTGACAGGGTACTCTGGCTACACCTTC. The rearrangement links TRBV6-2 or TRBV6-3 to TRBJ1-2; the match to TRBD1 covers 7 bases. V lost 6 bases to trimming and J lost 7 bases; unmatched junction nucleotides: 8. Per the germline V gene, CDR1 is MNHEY and CDR2 is SVGEGT. The CDR3 has 13 amino acids.

The chain is built from TRBV27 and TRBJ2-7, with 7 bases lining up with TRBD1. The germline V gene has CDR1 MNHEY and CDR2 SMNVEV (reference sequence). This CDR3 is 15 amino acids long. Germline trimming cut 6 bases from V and 0 bases from J; bases unmatched to any gene: 8. CDR3 loop: CASRESGTVSYEQYF. In DNA form, the CDR3 reads TGTGCCAGCAGGGAGTCCGGGACAGTCTCCTACGAGCAGTACTTC.

This clonotype was recorded many times. V is TRBV7-2 and J is TRBJ2-4; perhaps TRBD1 as D (5 bases). Trimming stripped 4 bases from V and 11 bases from J, with 18 bases between. The CDR3 extends over 14 amino acids. The V gene's germline CDR1 is SGHTA and CDR2 FQGNSA. The CDR3 DNA sequence: TGTGCCAGCAGCTCAGACCATAGCAGGGTGTTTCAGTACTTC. It codes for CASSSDHSRVFQYF. The whole variable domain, remainder taken from reference TRBV7-2 and TRBJ2-4, is GAGVSQSPSNKVTEKGKDVELRCDPISGHTALYWYRQSLGQGLEFLIYFQGNSAPDKSGLPSDRFSAERTGGSVSTLTIQRTQQEDSAVYLCASSSDHSRVFQYFGAGTRLSVL.

This clonotype was seen a few times. This rearrangement joins TRBV6-2 or TRBV6-3 to TRBJ1-3; tentative D call: TRBD1 (5 bases). CDR3 length: 16 residues. Germline loops: CDR1 MNHEY, CDR2 SVGEGT. Trimming shortened V by 4 bases and J by 2 bases, and 15 bases separated the two germline ends. CDR3 nucleotide sequence: TGTGCCAGCAGTTTTGGGGCCCCGGCGGCTGGAAACACCATATATTTT. It translates to CASSFGAPAAGNTIYF.

Ten or more counts support this clonotype. The V call is TRBV20-1, the J call TRBJ1-2, with unresolved D. CDR1 and CDR2 (germline): DFQATT, SNEGSKA (reference sequence). CDR3 size: 16 residues. Trimming took 0 bases from V and 0 from J, leaving 14 bases between them. The CDR3 DNA sequence: TGCAGTGCTAGAGAACGGCCGGGAGTTACTAACTATGGCTACACCTTC. This codes for CSARERPGVTNYGYTF.

V usage is TRBV15 and J usage is TRBJ1-1; 7 nucleotides line up with TRBD1. Per germline, CDR1 LNHNV and CDR2 YYDKDF (reference sequence). Trimming cost V 0 bases and J 1 base; bases outside gene matches: 5. The CDR3 is 16 residues long. The DNA for the CDR3 is TGTGCCACCAGCAGAGATCTCGGGACAGCGAACACTGAAGCTTTCTTT. Encoded protein: CATSRDLGTANTEAFF.

V gene TRBV7-2 combines with J gene TRBJ2-2, with D uncertain. The germline V gene has CDR1 SGHTA and CDR2 FQGNSA. V lost 1 base, J lost 5 bases, and 14 bases lay in between. CDR3 length equals 16 residues. Here the CDR3 DNA reads TGTGCCAGCAGCTTAGGTGGCACCGTAGTAACCGGGGAGCTGTTTTTT. Translated: CASSLGGTVVTGELFF.

The chain links TRBV28 to TRBJ2-5; 7 nucleotides match TRBD1. Germline loops: CDR1 MDHEN, CDR2 SYDVKM. The CDR3 spans 15 residues. V gave up 5 bases and J gave up 5 bases; unmatched junction bases: 11. The CDR3 loop is CASSPGEGGAETQYF. CDR3 nucleotides: TGTGCCAGCAGTCCCGGGGAAGGGGGCGCTGAGACCCAGTACTTC.

The sample holds many counts of this clonotype. The rearrangement uses TRBV12-3 or TRBV12-4 and TRBJ1-2; a possible D gene is TRBD1 (5 bases). There are 13 residues in the CDR3. V was clipped by 6 bases and J by 6 bases, with 14 bases between them. CDR3 coding DNA: TGTGCCAGCAGAGCTCCAGGGACTCATGGCTACACCTTC. This sequence encodes CASRAPGTHGYTF.

The V and J genes are TRBV7-8 and TRBJ2-5, with D perhaps TRBD1 (5 bases). Germline V gene sequence: CDR1 SGHVS, CDR2 FQNEAQ. There are 16 residues in the CDR3. V was shortened by 5 bases and J by 3 bases, with 19 bases between the two germline ends. The DNA of the CDR3 is TGTGCCAGCAGCCTACGGACAAGTGAGGCGAAAGAGACCCAGTACTTC. Protein product: CASSLRTSEAKETQYF.

This clonotype was counted between two and nine times. V usage is TRBV5-6 and J usage is TRBJ2-3; D is perhaps TRBD2 (6 bases). The V and J ends lost 1 base and 4 bases respectively, with 13 bases between them. The CDR3 is 15 amino acids. In germline, CDR1 is SGHDT, CDR2 YYEEEE. DNA for the CDR3: TGTGCCAGCAGCTTGATCGGGAGTAGAGCAGATACGCAGTATTTT. Translated, it gives CASSLIGSRADTQYF. The entire variable domain, with the rest obtained from reference TRBV5-6 and TRBJ2-3, is as follows: DAGVTQSPTHLIKTRGQQVTLRCSPKSGHDTVSWYQQALGQGPQFIFQYYEEEERQRGNFPDRFSGHQFPNYSSELNVNALLLGDSALYLCASSLIGSRADTQYFGPGTRLTVL.

Ten or more counts support this clonotype. CDR3 sequence: CASSESRTGGTDTQYF. DNA of the CDR3: TGTGCCAGCAGTGAATCCCGGACAGGGGGCACAGATACGCAGTATTTT. V and J are TRBV25-1 and TRBJ2-3, with 9 positions matching TRBD1. V dropped 1 base and J dropped 1; count of bases not matched to a gene: 3. Per the germline V gene, CDR1 is MGHDK and CDR2 is SYGVNS. CDR3 length: 16 residues.

This clonotype was counted ten times or more. J is TRBJ1-1 and V is TRBV6-2 or TRBV6-3, with D maybe TRBD1 (5 bases). The CDR3 is 14 amino acids. The germline V and J ends were trimmed by 8 bases and 0 bases, with 13 bases remaining between them. Per the germline V gene, CDR1 is MNHEY and CDR2 is SVGEGT. The CDR3 bases are TGTGCCAGCGGACGGGGGGATATGAACACTGAAGCTTTCTTT. Translated: CASGRGDMNTEAFF.

In this sample, this clonotype turned up many times. This chain uses TRBV7-3 with TRBJ2-3, with D tentatively TRBD2 (6 bases). V was clipped by 5 bases and J by 1 base, with 16 bases between them. The CDR3 is 16 amino acids. The germline gives CDR1 SGHTA, CDR2 FQGTGA. CDR3 protein: CASSPNPERGTDTQYF. The CDR3 DNA sequence: TGTGCCAGCAGCCCAAACCCGGAGCGGGGCACAGATACGCAGTATTTT.

V usage is TRBV25-1 and J usage is TRBJ2-7; 7 bases fit TRBD1. The germline V gene has CDR1 MGHDK and CDR2 SYGVNS. The CDR3 is 14 amino acids. The V segment lost 4 bases and the J segment 5 bases; nucleotides outside the gene matches: 8. CDR3 sequence (DNA): TGTGCCAGCAGTGGTTATACAGGGGAAAACGAGCAGTACTTC. This sequence encodes CASSGYTGENEQYF.

This clonotype was counted at least ten times. J is TRBJ2-1 and V is TRBV10-3; TRBD2 matches 12 bases. With 6 bases clipped from V and 6 bases from J, the junction kept 6 bases outside the gene matches. CDR1 and CDR2 from the germline V gene are ENHRY and SYGVKD. The CDR3 is 15 residues long. The CDR3 region has the DNA TGTGCCATCAGGGACGGGACTAGCGGGCGCAATGAGCAGTTCTTC. This translates into CAIRDGTSGRNEQFF.

The V call is TRBV18, the J call TRBJ1-1; 8 positions agree with TRBD1. The J segment lost 0 bases and the V segment lost 3 bases, leaving 3 bases of the junction unmatched. The germline V gene has CDR1 KGHSH and CDR2 LQKENI. This CDR3 is built from 15 residues. The CDR3 loop reads CASSPGTGMNTEAFF. CDR3 in DNA: TGTGCCAGCTCACCCGGGACAGGAATGAACACTGAAGCTTTCTTT.

This clonotype was seen many times. This chain connects TRBV12-3 or TRBV12-4 to TRBJ1-2; TRBD1 aligns across 8 bases. The CDR3 consists of 16 residues. J was trimmed by 0 bases and V by 4 bases; bases with no gene match: 7. The CDR3 loop reads CASSSWTGRTNYGYTF. The CDR3 DNA sequence: TGTGCCAGCAGTTCCTGGACAGGGCGAACTAACTATGGCTACACCTTC.

V usage is TRBV5-1 and J usage is TRBJ2-3, with TRBD1 matching 8 bases. Germline CDR1 SGHRS, CDR2 YFSETQ. J was trimmed by 5 bases and V by 3 bases; bases with no gene match: 5. CDR3 length equals 14 residues. The CDR3 nucleotides read TGCGCCAGCAGCTCGTTAACAGGGGGAGATACGCAGTATTTT. It codes for CASSSLTGGDTQYF.

V is TRBV7-3 and J is TRBJ1-1; D not resolved. The CDR3 runs to 13 residues. Trimming stripped 6 bases from V and 1 base from J, with 9 bases between. CDR1 is SGHTA, CDR2 FQGTGA, per germline. CDR3 protein: CASRGTPNTEAFF. CDR3 nucleotides: TGTGCCAGCAGGGGTACACCGAACACTGAAGCTTTCTTT.

This clonotype has more than one count but fewer than ten. The rearrangement links TRBV20-1 to TRBJ1-1, with D hard to call. The CDR3 runs to 13 residues. V was pared by 1 base and J by 4 bases, with 10 bases between. CDR1 is DFQATT and CDR2 is SNEGSKA in the germline V gene (reference sequence). CDR3 region: CSARVGGRTEAFF. DNA for the CDR3: TGCAGTGCTAGAGTTGGTGGACGCACTGAAGCTTTCTTT.